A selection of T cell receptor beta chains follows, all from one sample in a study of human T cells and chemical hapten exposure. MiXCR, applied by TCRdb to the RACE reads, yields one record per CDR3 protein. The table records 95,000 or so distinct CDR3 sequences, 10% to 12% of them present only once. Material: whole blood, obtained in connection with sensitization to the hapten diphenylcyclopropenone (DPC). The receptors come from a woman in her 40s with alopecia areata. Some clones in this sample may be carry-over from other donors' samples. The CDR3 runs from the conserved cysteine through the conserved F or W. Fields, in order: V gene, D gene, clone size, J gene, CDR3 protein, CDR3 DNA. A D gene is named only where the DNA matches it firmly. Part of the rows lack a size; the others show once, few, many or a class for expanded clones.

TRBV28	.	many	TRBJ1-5	CASSLTERRPQHF	TGTGCCAGCAGTTTAACTGAGCGTCGGCCCCAGCATTTT
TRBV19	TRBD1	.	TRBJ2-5	CASSRRTGGAETQYF	TGTGCCAGTAGTCGACGGACAGGGGGCGCAGAGACCCAGTACTTC
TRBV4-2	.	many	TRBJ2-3	CASSQTAVTTDTQYF	TGTGCCAGCAGCCAGACCGCGGTTACGACAGATACGCAGTATTTT
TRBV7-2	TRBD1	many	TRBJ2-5	CASSSDRGRETQYF	TGTGCCAGCAGCTCCGACAGGGGGCGAGAGACCCAGTACTTC
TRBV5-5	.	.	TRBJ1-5	CASSLGHSNQPQHF	TGTGCCAGCAGCTTGGGTCACAGTAATCAGCCCCAGCATTTT
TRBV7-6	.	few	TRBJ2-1	CASSLASNEQFF	TGTGCCAGCAGCCTAGCCTCGAATGAGCAGTTCTTC
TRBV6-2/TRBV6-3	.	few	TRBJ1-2	CASSSPSGQGGNYGYTF	TGTGCCAGCAGTTCACCCTCGGGGCAGGGTGGAAACTATGGCTACACCTTC
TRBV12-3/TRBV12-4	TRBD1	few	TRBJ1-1	CASSPGPGGAFF	TGTGCCAGCAGTCCTGGACCAGGGGGAGCTTTCTTT
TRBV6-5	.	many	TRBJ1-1	CASSWTVGATEAFF	TGTGCCAGCAGTTGGACAGTGGGGGCCACTGAAGCTTTCTTT
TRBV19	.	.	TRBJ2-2	CASSPTGPGELFF	TGTGCCAGTAGTCCTACAGGGCCCGGGGAGCTGTTTTTT
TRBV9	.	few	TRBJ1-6	CASSVENNSPLHF	TGTGCCAGCAGCGTTGAGAATAATTCACCCCTCCACTTT
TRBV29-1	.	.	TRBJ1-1	CSAMGGHEAFF	TGCAGCGCCATGGGGGGCCATGAAGCTTTCTTT
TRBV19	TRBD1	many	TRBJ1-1	CASSNPRGVNTEAFF	TGTGCCAGTAGTAATCCCAGGGGGGTGAACACTGAAGCTTTCTTT
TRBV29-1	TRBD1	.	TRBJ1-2	CSVAGTDYGYTF	TGCAGCGTGGCCGGGACAGATTATGGCTACACCTTC
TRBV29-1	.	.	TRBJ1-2	CSAESTSNYGYTF	TGCAGCGCTGAAAGCACGTCTAACTATGGCTACACCTTC
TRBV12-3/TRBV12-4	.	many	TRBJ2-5	CASSSRTLGETQYF	TGTGCCAGCAGTTCCCGGACCCTGGGGGAGACCCAGTACTTC
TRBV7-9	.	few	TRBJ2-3	CASSFQVGYTDTQYF	TGTGCCAGCAGCTTTCAGGTCGGGTACACAGATACGCAGTATTTT
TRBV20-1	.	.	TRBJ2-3	CSASLRGSTDTQYF	TGCAGTGCTAGCTTACGGGGCAGCACAGATACGCAGTATTTT
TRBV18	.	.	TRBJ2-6	CASSTTGANVLTF	TGTGCCAGCTCGACGACTGGGGCCAACGTCCTGACTTTC
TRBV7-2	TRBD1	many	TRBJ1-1	CASRRDSLENTEAFF	TGTGCCAGCAGAAGGGACAGCTTAGAGAACACTGAAGCTTTCTTT
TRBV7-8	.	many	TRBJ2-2	CASRDQGSNTGELFF	TGTGCCAGCCGAGACCAGGGCTCGAACACCGGGGAGCTGTTTTTT
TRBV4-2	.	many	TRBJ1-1	CASSQGPLGDTEAFF	TGTGCCAGCAGCCAAGGGCCCCTCGGGGACACTGAAGCTTTCTTT
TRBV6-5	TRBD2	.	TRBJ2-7	CASSSGLAGVEQYF	TGTGCCAGCAGTTCGGGACTAGCGGGAGTCGAGCAGTACTTC
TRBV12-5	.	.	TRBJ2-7	CASGLAVGLGYEQYF	TGTGCTAGTGGTTTGGCCGTGGGACTGGGGTACGAGCAGTACTTC
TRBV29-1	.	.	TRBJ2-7	CSVEERDGGLHEQYF	TGCAGCGTTGAAGAAAGAGACGGTGGTCTGCACGAGCAGTACTTC
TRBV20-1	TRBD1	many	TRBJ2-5	CSAREDRGMETQYF	TGCAGTGCTAGAGAGGACAGGGGCATGGAGACCCAGTACTTC
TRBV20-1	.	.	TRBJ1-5	CSASSLGGLDQPQHF	TGCAGTGCTAGTTCCCTTGGAGGTTTAGATCAGCCCCAGCATTTT
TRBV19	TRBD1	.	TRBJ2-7	CASSITGQVSSYEQYF	TGTGCCAGTAGTATAACCGGACAGGTGAGCTCCTACGAGCAGTACTTC
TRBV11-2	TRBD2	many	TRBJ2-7	CASSLAHGPGGGEQYF	TGTGCCAGCAGCTTAGCCCATGGCCCGGGGGGAGGCGAGCAGTACTTC
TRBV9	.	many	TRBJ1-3	CASSHAVGLNSGNTIYF	TGTGCCAGCAGCCACGCAGTGGGGCTGAACTCTGGAAACACCATATATTTT